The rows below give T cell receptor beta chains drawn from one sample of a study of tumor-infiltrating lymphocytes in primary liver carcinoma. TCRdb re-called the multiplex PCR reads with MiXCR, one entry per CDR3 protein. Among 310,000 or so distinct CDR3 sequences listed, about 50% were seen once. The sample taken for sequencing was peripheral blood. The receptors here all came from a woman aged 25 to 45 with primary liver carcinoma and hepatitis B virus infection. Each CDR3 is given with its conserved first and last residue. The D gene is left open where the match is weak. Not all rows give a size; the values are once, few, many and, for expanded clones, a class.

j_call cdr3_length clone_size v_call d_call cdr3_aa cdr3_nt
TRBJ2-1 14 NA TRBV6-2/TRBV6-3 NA CASSSTGGYNEQSF TGTGCCAGCAGTTCAACCGGGGGCTACAATGAGCAGTCCTTC
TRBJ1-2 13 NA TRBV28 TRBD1 CAERAGGGYGYTF TGTGCCGAGAGGGCAGGGGGGGGATATGGCTACACCTTC
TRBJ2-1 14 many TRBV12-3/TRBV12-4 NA CASSGGMSYNEQFF TGTGCCAGCAGTGGCGGGATGTCCTACAATGAGCAGTTCTTC
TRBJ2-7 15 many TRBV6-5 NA CASSYSPGGDYEQYF TGTGCCAGCAGTTACTCCCCAGGGGGGGACTACGAGCAGTACTTC
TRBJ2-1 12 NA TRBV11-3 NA CASSLTYNKQFF TGTGCCAGCAGCCTTACATACAATAAGCAGTTCTTC
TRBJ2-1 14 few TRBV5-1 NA CASSRLQGYNEQFF TGCGCCAGCAGCCGTTTACAGGGATACAATGAGCAGTTCTTC
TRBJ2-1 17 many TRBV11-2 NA CASSEVGSFVAYNEQFF TGTGCCAGCAGCGAGGTGGGATCGTTTGTCGCCTACAATGAGCAGTTCTTC
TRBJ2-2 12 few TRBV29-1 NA CSVVARTGELFF TGCAGCGTTGTAGCTCGCACCGGGGAGCTGTTTTTT
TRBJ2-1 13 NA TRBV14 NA CASSPFERVEQFF TGTGCCAGCAGCCCCTTTGAGAGGGTTGAGCAGTTCTTC
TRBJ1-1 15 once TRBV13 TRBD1 CASSLTGVGNAEAFF TGTGCCAGCAGCTTGACAGGGGTTGGGAACGCTGAAGCTTTCTTT
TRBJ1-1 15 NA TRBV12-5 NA CASGLVTGWKKEAFF TGTGCTAGTGGTTTGGTAACAGGTTGGAAGAAAGAAGCTTTCTTT
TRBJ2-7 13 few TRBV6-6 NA CASSYRRDYEQYF TGTGCCAGCAGTTACCGCAGGGACTACGAGCAGTACTTC
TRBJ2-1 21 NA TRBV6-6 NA CASGTGVAGLAGGISYNEQFF TGTGCCAGCGGGACAGGGGTTGCGGGTCTAGCGGGAGGAATTTCCTACAATGAGCAGTTCTTC
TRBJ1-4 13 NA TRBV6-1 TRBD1 CAAGQATNEKLFF TGTGCCGCAGGACAGGCAACTAATGAAAAACTGTTTTTT
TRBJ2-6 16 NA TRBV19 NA CASSIRGPSGANVLTF TGTGCCAGTAGTATCCGGGGGCCCTCTGGGGCCAACGTCCTGACTTTC
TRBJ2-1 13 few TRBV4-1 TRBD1 CASSPGQLNEQFF TGCGCCAGCAGCCCGGGACAGTTGAATGAGCAGTTCTTC
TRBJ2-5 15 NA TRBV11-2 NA CASSLGNGIQETQYF TGTGCCAGCAGCTTAGGGAACGGCATACAAGAGACCCAGTACTTC
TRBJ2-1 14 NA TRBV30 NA CAWSVPGADNEQFF TGTGCCTGGAGTGTACCGGGGGCTGACAATGAGCAGTTCTTC
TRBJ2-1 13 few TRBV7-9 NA CASSLGGINEQFF TGTGCCAGCAGCTTAGGGGGTATTAATGAGCAGTTCTTC
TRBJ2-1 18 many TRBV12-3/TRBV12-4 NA CASSSARGTRDGYNEQFF TGTGCCAGCAGTTCCGCCCGGGGGACGCGGGACGGCTACAATGAGCAGTTCTTC
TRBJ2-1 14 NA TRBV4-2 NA CASSQGAGSYEQFF TGTGCCAGCAGCCAAGGGGCGGGGTCCTACGAGCAGTTCTTC
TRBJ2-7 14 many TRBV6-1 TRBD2 CASSRLAFSYEQYF TGTGCCAGCAGTAGACTAGCTTTCAGCTACGAGCAGTACTTC
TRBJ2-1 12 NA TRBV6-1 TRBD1 CASLTGGHEQLF TGTGCCAGCCTGACAGGGGGCCATGAGCAGCTCTTC
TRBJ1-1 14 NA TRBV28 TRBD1 CASSQGVGNTEAFF TGTGCCAGCTCCCAGGGGGTTGGGAACACTGAAGCTTTCTTT
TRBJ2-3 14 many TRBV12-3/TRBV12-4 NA CASSFFGHTDTQYF TGTGCCAGCAGTTTTTTTGGGCACACAGATACGCAGTATTTT
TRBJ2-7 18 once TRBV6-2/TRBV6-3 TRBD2 CASKRIGLVGESATEQYF TGTGCCAGCAAACGAATTGGACTAGTGGGAGAGAGCGCGACGGAGCAATACTTC
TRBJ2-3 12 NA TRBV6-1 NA CASSELSDTQYF TGTGCCAGCAGTGAATTGAGCGATACGCAGTATTTT
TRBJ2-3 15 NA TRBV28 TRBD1 CASSRPGTGADTQYF TGTGCCAGCAGTCGCCCTGGGACAGGGGCAGATACGCAGTATTTT
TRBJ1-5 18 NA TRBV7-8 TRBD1 CASSESYTGEFPNRPQHF TGTGCCAGCAGCGAATCCTATACAGGGGAATTCCCCAATCGGCCCCAGCATTTT
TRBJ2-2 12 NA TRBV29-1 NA CSVGRGTGRLFF TGCAGCGTTGGACGAGGCACCGGGAGGCTGTTTTTT
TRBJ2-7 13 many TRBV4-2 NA CASSQARTYEQYF TGTGCCAGCAGCCAAGCCAGGACGTACGAGCAGTACTTC
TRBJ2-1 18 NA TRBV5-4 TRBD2 CASSPALAGGPGGREQFF TGTGCCAGCAGCCCGGCACTAGCGGGAGGTCCGGGTGGGAGAGAGCAGTTCTTC
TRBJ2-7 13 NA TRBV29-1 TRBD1 CSVEDRAGYEQYF TGCAGCGTTGAGGACAGGGCGGGCTACGAGCAGTACTTC
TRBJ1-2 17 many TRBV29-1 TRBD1 CSVSVLTGGPANYGYTF TGCAGCGTTTCGGTTCTGACAGGGGGACCTGCTAACTATGGCTACACCTTC
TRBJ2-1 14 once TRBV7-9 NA CASSLSLPRDEQFF TGTGCCAGCAGCTTGAGCTTGCCTAGAGATGAGCAGTTCTTC
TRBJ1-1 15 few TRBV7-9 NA CASSLAGQGDTEAFF TGTGCCAGCAGCTTAGCGGGACAAGGCGACACTGAAGCTTTCTTT
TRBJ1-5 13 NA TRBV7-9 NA CASAQSFDQPQHF TGTGCCAGCGCCCAATCTTTCGATCAGCCCCAGCATTTT
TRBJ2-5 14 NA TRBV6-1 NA CVSSVGGAEETQYF TGTGTCAGCAGTGTAGGAGGGGCAGAAGAGACCCAGTACTTC
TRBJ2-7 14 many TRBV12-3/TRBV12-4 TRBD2 CASSLGGRVYEQYF TGTGCCAGCAGTTTAGGAGGGAGGGTGTACGAGCAGTACTTC
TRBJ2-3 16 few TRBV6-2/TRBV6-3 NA CASSSPTHGQTHMQYF TGTGCCAGCAGCTCCCCTACACATGGCCAGACGCATATGCAGTATTTT
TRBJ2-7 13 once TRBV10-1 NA CASNASGYTEQYF TGCGCCAGCAATGCCAGCGGGTACACCGAGCAGTATTTC
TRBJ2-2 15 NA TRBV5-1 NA CASSLVGQNTGELFF TGCGCCAGCAGCTTGGTGGGACAGAACACCGGGGAGCTGTTTTTT
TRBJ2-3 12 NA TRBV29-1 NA CNLLEGADTQYF TGCAACCTCCTTGAGGGCGCAGATACGCAGTATTTT
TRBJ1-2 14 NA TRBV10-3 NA CAISEFAGNYGYTF TGTGCCATCAGTGAGTTTGCAGGGAACTATGGCTACACCTTC
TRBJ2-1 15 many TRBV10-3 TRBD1 CAISPRQGTDNEQFF TGTGCCATCAGCCCCAGACAGGGTACTGACAATGAGCAGTTCTTC
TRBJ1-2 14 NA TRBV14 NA CASSQDRRGRGYTF TGTGCCAGCAGCCAAGATCGCAGGGGCCGTGGCTACACCTTC